Listed here is a single TCR beta chain. This specimen belongs to a study of blood T cell repertoires in COVID-19. Study details: Samples of COVID-19 (acute and convalescent) were obtained from the United States, Italy and Spain.

Original data processing: Reference gene primer amplification gave estimated nucleated cell counts. Method: immunoSEQ multiplex PCR; TCRdb's copy keeps in-frame clones and lacks some. V and J calls and clone size are as listed in that table; D and trimming were resolved from the DNA. The repertoire holds around 130,000 clones, with 75% to 85% as singletons. V shed 4 bases and J shed 7 bases, with 16 bases lying between them. Germline CDR1 reads LGHDT; CDR2 reads YNNKEL (reference sequence). This CDR3 is 14 amino acids long. The chain employs TRBV3-1 (or the pseudogene TRBV3-2) and TRBJ1-2, with D possibly being TRBD1 (5 bases). Sequencing was carried out using peripheral blood. The receptor comes from a human donor in a cohort sampled during active COVID-19. This CDR3 is CASSPDRGMGGYTF. CDR3 nucleotide sequence: TGTGCCAGCAGCCCCGACCGGGGGATGGGTGGCTACACCTTC.